One sample yielded the 29 T cell receptor beta chains listed below, sequenced in a study of early T cells in non-severe SARS-CoV-2 infection. TCRdb fed the 5' RACE reads into MiXCR, producing one record per CDR3 protein. This sample carries roughly 80,000 distinct CDR3 sequences, approximately 10% of them seen once, and the ten largest clones take around 11%. Source: whole blood, taken at baseline. These receptors originate from an adult who was a healthcare worker with PCR-confirmed SARS-CoV-2 infection or an uninfected control (not recorded which).

The chain combines TRBV9 with TRBJ2-1; D is unresolved. V was cut by 3 bases and J by 0 bases, with 7 bases left in between. Per the germline V gene, CDR1 is SGDLS and CDR2 is YYNGEE. CDR3 length equals 14 residues. CDR3 protein: CASSDSSSYNEQFF. As DNA, the CDR3 is TGTGCCAGCAGCGACTCGAGCTCCTACAATGAGCAGTTCTTC.

The J gene is TRBJ2-3, the V gene TRBV5-6; 8 bases map to TRBD2. The ends lost 4 bases at V and 2 bases at J; junction bases unmatched: 21. Germline assignment: CDR1 SGHDT and CDR2 YYEEEE. CDR3 length equals 20 residues. The CDR3 is CASSKGPGLAGLTNTDTQYF. In nucleotides, the CDR3 is TGTGCCAGCAGCAAAGGTCCAGGACTAGCAGGGTTAACGAACACAGATACGCAGTATTTT.

The chain carries TRBV10-3 and TRBJ2-1; D perhaps matches TRBD2 (6 bases). Germline CDR1 is ENHRY and CDR2 is SYGVKD. The CDR3 length is 14 residues. V was clipped by 0 bases and J by 8 bases, with 11 bases between them. The CDR3 DNA follows: TGTGCCATCAGTGAGTCCGGGGGTCCGGATGAGCAGTTCTTC. Encoded protein: CAISESGGPDEQFF.

This chain connects TRBV6-1 to TRBJ1-1, with TRBD1 as a possible D gene (5 bases). Germline V lookup: CDR1 MNHNS, CDR2 SASEGT. CDR3 length equals 13 residues. The V gene lost 6 bases and the J gene lost 0 bases, with 8 bases spanning the gap. The DNA of the CDR3 is TGTGCCAGCAGGTCGGGGCTGAACACTGAAGCTTTCTTT. Amino acids: CASRSGLNTEAFF.

There are a few counts of this clonotype. V is TRBV7-9 and J is TRBJ2-7, with D perhaps matching TRBD2 (7 bases). The CDR3 has 14 residues. Trimming cost V 4 bases and J 3 bases, with 13 bases left between them. Germline V gene lookup returns CDR1 SEHNR and CDR2 FQNEAQ (reference sequence). CDR3 sequence: CASSSGGGHYEQYF. The CDR3 DNA follows: TGTGCCAGCAGCTCGGGCGGGGGCCACTACGAGCAGTACTTC.

This clonotype occurred many times. The rearrangement links TRBV29-1 to TRBJ2-3; D perhaps matches TRBD1 (5 bases). V was cut by 2 bases and J by 1 base, with 10 bases left in between. Per the germline V gene, CDR1 is SQVTM and CDR2 is ANQGSEA. The CDR3 runs 14 residues. The CDR3 region has the DNA TGCAGCGTTGAAAAGGGGTCCGGCACAGATACGCAGTATTTT. It specifies CSVEKGSGTDTQYF.

This clonotype was seen a few times. This chain uses TRBV11-2 with TRBJ1-4; D remains ambiguous. Germline CDR1 SGHAT, CDR2 FQNNGV. The V and J ends lost 3 bases and 8 bases respectively, with 4 bases between them. CDR3 size: 11 residues. The CDR3, as DNA: TGTGCCAGCAGCTTTGAAGAAAAACTGTTTTTT. Translating it yields CASSFEEKLFF.

Ten or more counts support this clonotype. A junction end diverges from the germline sequence, so it may reflect a read error. The V gene is TRBV5-1, the J gene TRBJ2-1; D is perhaps TRBD1 or TRBD2 (5 bases each). CDR3 size: 18 residues. CDR1 and CDR2 (germline): SGHRS, YFSETQ. For the CDR3, the DNA is TGCGCCGGCAGCCTGAACATAATTACACGAGGGGCATACAATGAGCAGTTCTTC. Residues: CAGSLNIITRGAYNEQFF.

The CDR3 DNA is TGTGCCAGCAGTTTATTTCAGGGAGCGCACACTGAAGCTTTCTTT. The encoded protein is CASSLFQGAHTEAFF. This chain joins TRBV28 and TRBJ1-1, with D possibly being TRBD1 (5 bases). The CDR3 has 15 amino acids. V was shortened by 1 base and J by 3 bases, with 12 bases between the two germline ends. The germline gives CDR1 MDHEN, CDR2 SYDVKM.

V usage is TRBV9 and J usage is TRBJ1-1; possibly TRBD1 for D (6 bases). CDR1 SGDLS and CDR2 YYNGEE come from the germline V gene. This CDR3 is built from 14 residues. V was trimmed by 4 bases and J by 4 bases, leaving 14 bases between them. The CDR3 spells CASSPEGGVTEAFF. CDR3 DNA: TGTGCCAGCAGCCCCGAGGGGGGGGTCACTGAAGCTTTCTTT.

This clonotype was seen only a few times. The chain has TRBV4-3 and TRBJ2-1; 9 nucleotides align to TRBD2. Looked up from germline, CDR1 is LGHNA and CDR2 is YSLEER. Trimming at V came to 0 bases and at J to 1 base, leaving 1 base not matched to a gene. The CDR3 spans 16 residues. The CDR3 protein is CASSQDSGGSYNEQFF. DNA of the CDR3: TGCGCCAGCAGCCAAGATAGCGGGGGTTCCTACAATGAGCAGTTCTTC.

This clonotype was seen many times. The chain combines TRBV11-2 with TRBJ2-5, with D possibly matching TRBD2 (6 bases). With 1 base removed from V and 4 bases from J, the gap between germline ends came to 10 bases. The CDR3 consists of 14 residues. CDR1 is SGHAT, CDR2 FQNNGV, per germline. CDR3 region: CASSLVFGGETQYF. The DNA for the CDR3 is TGTGCCAGCAGCTTAGTTTTCGGGGGAGAGACCCAGTACTTC.

The V gene is TRBV19, the J gene TRBJ2-7, with TRBD1 matching over 8 bases. This CDR3 spans 14 amino acids. The ends lost 5 bases at V and 6 bases at J; junction bases unmatched: 9. CDR1 and CDR2 from the germline V gene are LNHDA and SQIVND (reference sequence). CDR3 loop: CASSVTGTGAEQYF. CDR3 sequence (DNA): TGTGCCAGTAGTGTTACCGGGACAGGAGCCGAGCAGTACTTC.

This sequence joins TRBV9 and TRBJ1-3; D remains ambiguous. Trimming stripped 0 bases from V and 8 bases from J, with 9 bases between. CDR3 length: 13 amino acids. Germline V gene sequence: CDR1 SGDLS, CDR2 YYNGEE. The CDR3 DNA reads as TGTGCCAGCAGCGTAGGCGGTATTGACACCATATATTTT. Translating gives CASSVGGIDTIYF.

The sample holds a few counts of this clonotype. This rearrangement joins TRBV18 to TRBJ1-3, with a weak D call TRBD1 (6 bases). CDR1 is KGHSH and CDR2 is LQKENI in the germline V gene. The CDR3 has 18 residues. Trimming left V 2 bases short and J 0 bases short, with 17 bases between. In DNA, the CDR3 is TGTGCCAGCTCACCATTCGGGCAGGGGACCAACTCTGGAAACACCATATATTTT. Protein product: CASSPFGQGTNSGNTIYF. The whole variable domain, filled in from reference TRBV18 and TRBJ1-3, reads NAGVMQNPRHLVRRRGQEARLRCSPMKGHSHVYWYRQLPEEGLKFMVYLQKENIIDESGMPKERFSAEFPKEGPSILRIQQVVRGDSAAYFCASSPFGQGTNSGNTIYFGEGSWLTVV.

This clonotype was picked up a small number of times. The rearrangement joins TRBV20-1 to TRBJ2-5, with a weak D call TRBD2 (5 bases). CDR3 size: 14 residues. V lost 8 bases and J 1 base, leaving 17 bases between the germline ends. Germline-derived CDR1 and CDR2 are DFQATT and SNEGSKA (reference sequence). The CDR3 is CSPNSGGLQETQYF. In nucleotides, the CDR3 is TGCAGTCCCAACTCAGGTGGACTCCAAGAGACCCAGTACTTC.

The chain recombines TRBV3-1 with TRBJ2-5; TRBD1 aligns across 7 bases. CDR3 length equals 13 residues. The J segment lost 3 bases and the V segment lost 5 bases, leaving 3 bases of the junction unmatched. Germline V gives CDR1 LGHDT, CDR2 YNNKEL (reference sequence). The CDR3 sequence is CASSYRGEETQYF. The CDR3, as DNA: TGTGCCAGCAGCTACAGGGGAGAAGAGACCCAGTACTTC.

The chain couples TRBV7-8 to TRBJ1-4; D is ambiguous. The V gene's germline CDR1 is SGHVS and CDR2 FQNEAQ. The CDR3 is 15 residues long. Deletions cut 6 bases from V and 6 bases from J, with 17 bases between. CDR3 residues: CASSKDRQEDEKLFF. CDR3 nucleotide sequence: TGTGCCAGCAGTAAGGACCGGCAAGAAGATGAAAAACTGTTTTTT.

This clonotype has only a few counts. The rearrangement uses TRBV7-6 and TRBJ2-1, with TRBD1 matching 7 bases. The J segment lost 5 bases and the V segment lost 8 bases, leaving 15 bases of the junction unmatched. From germline, CDR1 is SGHVS and CDR2 FNYEAQ. The CDR3 runs 16 residues. The chain's CDR3 is CASGGTAQGANNEQFF. In nucleotides, the CDR3 is TGTGCCAGCGGTGGGACAGCTCAAGGGGCTAACAATGAGCAGTTCTTC.

This clonotype showed up many times. The gene calls are TRBV5-1 and TRBJ2-2; perhaps TRBD1 as D (6 bases). The CDR3 runs to 14 residues. CDR1 and CDR2 from the germline V gene are SGHRS and YFSETQ. Trimming removed 4 bases at V and 1 base at J, with 8 bases between. CDR3 DNA: TGCGCCAGCAGCAAGACAGGGAACACCGGGGAGCTGTTTTTT. Encoded protein: CASSKTGNTGELFF. Using reference TRBV5-1 and TRBJ2-2 for the parts outside the CDR3, the full variable domain is KAGVTQTPRYLIKTRGQQVTLSCSPISGHRSVSWYQQTPGQGLQFLFEYFSETQRNKGNFPGRFSGRQFSNSRSEMNVSTLELGDSALYLCASSKTGNTGELFFGEGSRLTVL.

This clonotype has ten or more counts. The J gene is TRBJ1-2, the V gene TRBV10-3; possible D gene TRBD1, 5 bases. Germline V gives CDR1 ENHRY, CDR2 SYGVKD. The CDR3 consists of 14 residues. The V end lost 4 bases, the J end lost 6 bases, and 15 bases lay between the germline ends. CDR3 sequence reads: CAISGAAEGNGYTF. CDR3 DNA: TGTGCCATCAGTGGTGCGGCGGAGGGGAATGGCTACACCTTC.

This clonotype was detected ten times or more. The chain joins TRBV7-9 to TRBJ2-3, with a weak D call TRBD2 (7 bases). The CDR3 is made up of 16 amino acids. Deletions cut 4 bases from V and 7 bases from J, with 21 bases between. From germline, CDR1 is SEHNR and CDR2 FQNEAQ (reference sequence). CDR3 coding DNA: TGTGCCAGCAGCTCTAGACTAGGGGGGGTCCGAAATACGCAGTATTTT. Amino acid sequence: CASSSRLGGVRNTQYF. The full variable domain, with the rest looked up from reference TRBV7-9 and TRBJ2-3, is DTGVSQNPRHKITKRGQNVTFRCDPISEHNRLYWYRQTLGQGPEFLTYFQNEAQLEKSRLLSDRFSAERPKGSFSTLEIQRTEQGDSAMYLCASSSRLGGVRNTQYFGPGTRLTVL.

V usage is TRBV12-5 and J usage is TRBJ1-4; TRBD1 might be the D (5 bases). Looked up from germline, CDR1 is LGHNT and CDR2 is FRNRAP. Trimming shortened V by 6 bases and J by 2 bases, and 10 bases separated the two germline ends. The CDR3 loop spans 14 amino acids. Here the CDR3 reads CASGPQDTNEKLFF. The DNA of the CDR3 is TGTGCTAGTGGCCCACAGGATACTAATGAAAAACTGTTTTTT.

Only a few counts were recorded for this clonotype. V gene TRBV29-1 combines with J gene TRBJ2-7, with a possible D match to TRBD2 (6 bases). Trimming pared 6 bases from V and 6 bases from J, leaving 12 bases between. Looked up from germline, CDR1 is SQVTM and CDR2 is ANQGSEA. CDR3 length: 11 residues. CDR3 residues: CSVRRGGEQYF. CDR3 nucleotides: TGCAGCGTCCGCCGGGGAGGCGAGCAGTACTTC.

J is TRBJ1-1 and V is TRBV29-1; no definite D call. There are 12 residues in the CDR3. Germline V gene lookup returns CDR1 SQVTM and CDR2 ANQGSEA. CDR3 loop: CRGGEVNTEAFF. The CDR3 DNA sequence: TGCCGCGGAGGAGAGGTTAACACTGAAGCTTTCTTT.

This clonotype came up a few times. The genes are TRBV10-3 and TRBJ2-2, with 10 bases fitting TRBD2. The CDR3 totals 17 residues. Germline CDR1 and CDR2: ENHRY and SYGVKD. V shed 3 bases and J 1 base; nucleotides not matched to a gene: 5. The CDR3 DNA follows: TGTGCCATCAGTGAATCAGGACTAGCGGAGAACACCGGGGAGCTGTTTTTT. It is translated as CAISESGLAENTGELFF.

This clonotype has more than one count but fewer than ten. The J gene is TRBJ2-1, the V gene TRBV29-1; D unresolved. The CDR3 spans 13 residues. Trimming shortened V by 3 bases and J by 1 base, and 7 bases separated the two germline ends. Germline values: CDR1 SQVTM, CDR2 ANQGSEA. As DNA, the CDR3 is TGCAGCGTTGACGGACGATCCTACAATGAGCAGTTCTTC. Its translation is CSVDGRSYNEQFF.

This clonotype was seen repeatedly, ten times or more. This chain uses TRBV20-1 with TRBJ1-4; no clear D. The length of the CDR3 is 15 residues. The germline CDR1 and CDR2 sequences are DFQATT and SNEGSKA (reference sequence). V was cut by 0 bases and J by 7 bases, with 15 bases left in between. CDR3 amino acids: CSARENTGLGEKLFF. The CDR3 DNA follows: TGCAGTGCTAGAGAGAACACCGGCCTGGGTGAAAAACTGTTTTTT.

This clonotype was counted many times. The rearrangement links TRBV5-1 to TRBJ1-2; D not resolved. Germline V gives CDR1 SGHRS, CDR2 YFSETQ. The CDR3 totals 14 residues. V gave up 0 bases and J gave up 8 bases, with 14 bases separating them. The CDR3 sequence: CASSLGEPTGGYTF. CDR3 DNA: TGCGCCAGCAGCTTGGGGGAGCCGACGGGCGGCTACACCTTC.